Listed below are T cell receptor beta chains from one sample, sequenced in a study of blood T cells in healthy people across ages. TCRdb analysed the 5' RACE reads with MiXCR anew, one entry per CDR3 protein. The data hold some 710,000 distinct CDR3 sequences, with about 42% observed a single time. The sample was blood. The origin of the receptors is a man older than 75 in good health. Each CDR3 is given with its conserved first and last residue. Each record gives: V gene, J gene, D gene, CDR3 protein. A D gene is named only where the DNA matches it firmly.

TRBV3-1	TRBJ2-5	-	CASSQEPSVEAQYF
TRBV7-3	TRBJ2-5	TRBD2	CASSLRRTSGAQETQYF
TRBV12-3/TRBV12-4	TRBJ1-2	-	CASSPKTGAGGYTF
TRBV5-1	TRBJ1-2	-	CASRRGGVNIGDYGYTF
TRBV3-1	TRBJ2-1	TRBD2	CASSQDTAGDEQFF
TRBV20-1	TRBJ2-3	-	CSVVKTENTQYF
TRBV11-3	TRBJ2-7	-	CASSYISTPGHLYEQYF
TRBV7-6	TRBJ2-4	-	CASSLLPDGVGEQYF
TRBV4-1	TRBJ2-4	-	CASSQDRVGSGKNIQYF
TRBV29-1	TRBJ2-7	TRBD1	CSVEDRYRGEEQYF
TRBV11-2	TRBJ1-5	TRBD1	CASSWDRGQGQPQHF
TRBV19	TRBJ2-1	-	CASTRSGNEQFF
TRBV28	TRBJ1-5	TRBD1	CASTLWTGQPQHF
TRBV6-6	TRBJ2-5	TRBD1	CASSIKLVQGEQYF
TRBV29-1	TRBJ2-7	-	CSVEADYEQYF
TRBV20-1	TRBJ2-3	TRBD2	CSARTLAGVDDTQYF